The 30 T cell receptor beta chains reported below all come from one sample, sequenced in a study of T-cell reconstitution after alpha-beta-depleted transplantation in children. Unique molecular identifiers were used to barcode this TCRbeta library. In TCRdb, the PCR reads were re-called with MiXCR into one record per CDR3 protein. The table records several thousand distinct CDR3 sequences, roughly 13% of them present only once. The sample here was PBMCs, mostly from graft donor cells, taken 60 days after TCRalphabeta/CD19-depleted stem cell transplant. Receptors were obtained from a patient aged 2-10 years who had a stem cell transplant for inherited bone marrow failure, so the T cells may come from the graft donor.

This clonotype was seen repeatedly, ten times or more. This chain uses TRBV7-9 with TRBJ2-3, with 8 bases aligning to TRBD2. This CDR3 comprises 17 residues. The ends lost 1 base at V and 4 bases at J; junction bases unmatched: 10. Per the germline V gene, CDR1 is SEHNR and CDR2 is FQNEAQ (reference sequence). CDR3 region: CASSLEFGSGAPDTQYF. CDR3 DNA: TGTGCCAGCAGCTTAGAGTTTGGTAGCGGGGCCCCAGATACGCAGTATTTT.

In its sample, this clonotype was seen many times. The genes are TRBV19 and TRBJ1-2, with 8 bases identical to TRBD1. CDR3 length equals 15 residues. Germline V gene data show CDR1 as LNHDA and CDR2 as SQIVND (reference sequence). Trimming at V came to 5 bases and at J to 2 bases, leaving 7 bases not matched to a gene. The CDR3 DNA is TGTGCCAGTAGTTCGGACAGGGAAGTAAACTATGGCTACACCTTC. Translating gives CASSSDREVNYGYTF. The full variable domain, with the rest looked up from reference TRBV19 and TRBJ1-2, is DGGITQSPKYLFRKEGQNVTLSCEQNLNHDAMYWYRQDPGQGLRLIYYSQIVNDFQKGDIAEGYSVSREKKESFPLTVTSAQKNPTAFYLCASSSDREVNYGYTFGSGTRLTVV.

This clonotype was seen many times. This chain joins TRBV29-1 and TRBJ2-7, with a tentative D call TRBD2 (5 bases). CDR1 and CDR2 (germline): SQVTM, ANQGSEA. The CDR3 loop spans 12 amino acids. The germline V and J ends were trimmed by 5 bases and 4 bases, with 12 bases remaining between them. CDR3: CSVRLAPYEQYF. In DNA, the CDR3 is TGCAGCGTTCGGCTAGCCCCTTACGAGCAGTACTTC.

This clonotype has ten or more counts. This chain joins TRBV11-1 and TRBJ2-5; TRBD2 agrees at 13 bases. The germline V gene encodes CDR1 SGHAT and CDR2 FQDESV (reference sequence). There are 18 residues in the CDR3. V shed 0 bases and J 4 bases; nucleotides not matched to a gene: 8. The CDR3 region has the DNA TGTGCCAGCAGCTTAGCGTGGTCCTGGACTAGCGGGAGAGAGACCCAGTACTTC. Translating gives CASSLAWSWTSGRETQYF.

This clonotype has a count of ten or more. The V gene is TRBV9, the J gene TRBJ1-6, with D maybe TRBD1 (6 bases). Germline V gene sequence: CDR1 SGDLS, CDR2 YYNGEE. The CDR3 contains 14 residues. The V and J ends lost 0 bases and 8 bases respectively, with 9 bases between them. The CDR3: CASSVAHRDSPLHF. CDR3 nucleotides: TGTGCCAGCAGCGTAGCCCACAGGGATTCACCCCTCCACTTT.

This clonotype was recorded at least ten times. The CDR3 coding sequence is TGCAGTGCCCGCGACAGGCTCCAAGAGACCCAGTACTTC. Amino acids: CSARDRLQETQYF. The V gene is TRBV20-1, the J gene TRBJ2-5; possible D gene TRBD1, 6 bases. CDR3 length: 13 residues. V was pared by 6 bases and J by 1 base, with 12 bases between. CDR1 is DFQATT, CDR2 SNEGSKA, per germline (reference sequence).

This clonotype was counted ten times or more. This chain joins TRBV18 and TRBJ2-7; 14 bases fit TRBD2. The CDR3 is 15 amino acids. After removal of 3 bases from V and 2 bases from J, the junction contained 0 bases not matched to a gene. Per germline, CDR1 KGHSH and CDR2 LQKENI. The CDR3 nucleotides are TGTGCCAGCTCACCGACTAGCGGGAGGGCCTACGAGCAGTACTTC. Its protein is CASSPTSGRAYEQYF. Full variable domain (rest looked up from reference TRBV18 and TRBJ2-7): NAGVMQNPRHLVRRRGQEARLRCSPMKGHSHVYWYRQLPEEGLKFMVYLQKENIIDESGMPKERFSAEFPKEGPSILRIQQVVRGDSAAYFCASSPTSGRAYEQYFGPGTRLTVT.

This clonotype was seen at least ten times. V usage is TRBV7-2 and J usage is TRBJ1-5, with TRBD1 matching 8 bases. The CDR3 is 16 amino acids. V lost 5 bases to trimming and J lost 7 bases; unmatched junction nucleotides: 13. CDR1 SGHTA and CDR2 FQGNSA come from the germline V gene. CDR3 DNA sequence: TGTGCCAGCAGCCGAGACGGCAGGGGGCTAGAACAGCCCCAGCATTTT. This codes for CASSRDGRGLEQPQHF.

At least ten counts were recorded for this clonotype. The chain joins TRBV13 to TRBJ1-3; the D is unclear. CDR3 length: 15 residues. V lost 0 bases and J 1 base, leaving 7 bases between the germline ends. The germline V gene has CDR1 PRHDT and CDR2 FYEKMQ (reference sequence). CDR3 DNA sequence: TGTGCCAGCAGCTTAGGGGGAGCTTCTGGAAACACCATATATTTT. Translating it yields CASSLGGASGNTIYF.

This clonotype was counted many times. The J gene is TRBJ2-6, the V gene TRBV20-1, with TRBD1 as a possible D gene (6 bases). Germline V CDR1 and CDR2: DFQATT, SNEGSKA (reference sequence). The CDR3 runs to 13 residues. V gave up 0 bases and J gave up 10 bases, with 10 bases separating them. In DNA, the CDR3 is TGCAGTGCTAGAGATTGGGGGCGTAACGTCCTGACTTTC. Translating gives CSARDWGRNVLTF.

This clonotype has a count of ten or more. The chain combines TRBV4-2 with TRBJ2-1; D gene unclear. The CDR3 contains 13 residues. Deletions cut 0 bases from V and 3 bases from J, with 3 bases between. Germline V gene sequence: CDR1 LGHNA, CDR2 YNFKEQ. The CDR3 sequence is CASSQEHYNEQFF. The CDR3 DNA is TGTGCCAGCAGCCAAGAGCACTACAATGAGCAGTTCTTC.

This clonotype occurred many times. J is TRBJ2-3 and V is TRBV27; TRBD2 matches 8 bases. Trimming at V came to 2 bases and at J to 6 bases, leaving 1 base not matched to a gene. This CDR3 comprises 13 residues. Germline lookup yields CDR1 MNHEY and CDR2 SMNVEV (reference sequence). The CDR3 sequence: CASSLGGRDTQYF. CDR3 coding DNA: TGTGCCAGCAGTTTAGGCGGGAGGGATACGCAGTATTTT.

This clonotype came up many times. The rearrangement joins TRBV7-9 to TRBJ2-1, with D perhaps matching TRBD1 (6 bases). Trimming removed 2 bases from V and 8 bases from J, with 16 bases in between. The CDR3 totals 15 residues. Germline CDR1 and CDR2: SEHNR and FQNEAQ (reference sequence). This chain's CDR3 is CASSLLGHPGHEQFF. CDR3 DNA sequence: TGTGCCAGCAGCTTATTGGGACACCCTGGGCATGAGCAGTTCTTC. Combining the CDR3 with reference TRBV7-9 and TRBJ2-1 gives the whole variable domain DTGVSQNPRHKITKRGQNVTFRCDPISEHNRLYWYRQTLGQGPEFLTYFQNEAQLEKSRLLSDRFSAERPKGSFSTLEIQRTEQGDSAMYLCASSLLGHPGHEQFFGPGTRLTVL.

This clonotype was counted ten times or more. J is TRBJ2-5 and V is TRBV18; no clear D gene. V was pared by 4 bases and J by 0 bases, with 0 bases between. Germline CDR1 reads KGHSH; CDR2 reads LQKENI. The CDR3 length is 11 residues. This CDR3 is CASSHQETQYF. CDR3 sequence (DNA): TGTGCCAGCTCACACCAAGAGACCCAGTACTTC.

This clonotype was detected many times. The rearrangement uses TRBV18 and TRBJ2-7, with D possibly matching TRBD2 (6 bases). Germline CDR1 KGHSH, CDR2 LQKENI. Between the trimmed V and J ends, which lost 3 bases and 0 bases, there was a span of 9 bases. The CDR3 covers 14 residues. In nucleotides, the CDR3 is TGTGCCAGCTCACCCCCGACTAGCTCCTACGAGCAGTACTTC. This encodes CASSPPTSSYEQYF.

This clonotype was recorded at least ten times. J is TRBJ2-7 and V is TRBV13; 8 bases match TRBD1. CDR3 length equals 12 residues. Germline V gives CDR1 PRHDT, CDR2 FYEKMQ (reference sequence). The ends lost 1 base at V and 12 bases at J; junction bases unmatched: 5. This CDR3 is CASSLEGQERYF. In DNA form, the CDR3 reads TGTGCCAGCAGCTTAGAGGGACAGGAACGGTACTTC.

This clonotype was seen repeatedly, ten times or more. This chain links TRBV25-1 with TRBJ2-7; the D gene is possibly TRBD2 (5 bases). CDR1 is MGHDK, CDR2 SYGVNS, per germline. V was trimmed by 5 bases and J by 3 bases, leaving 11 bases between them. This CDR3 is built from 13 residues. The chain's CDR3 is CASSYTRDYEQYF. The CDR3 nucleotides read TGTGCCAGCAGTTACACTCGGGACTACGAGCAGTACTTC.

This clonotype was recorded many times. The rearrangement joins TRBV30 to TRBJ1-2; no definite D call. The CDR3 consists of 15 residues. The V gene's germline CDR1 is GTSNPN and CDR2 SVGIG (reference sequence). Trimming pared 6 bases from V and 0 bases from J, leaving 17 bases between. CDR3 region: CACQKMGNANYGYTF. The CDR3 bases are TGTGCCTGTCAAAAGATGGGTAACGCTAACTATGGCTACACCTTC.

This clonotype was recorded many times. V usage is TRBV7-9 and J usage is TRBJ2-3; possibly TRBD2 for D (7 bases). The CDR3 loop spans 16 amino acids. V shed 6 bases and J shed 3 bases, with 19 bases lying between them. The germline CDR1 and CDR2 sequences are SEHNR and FQNEAQ (reference sequence). CDR3 protein: CASRGGWRGPTDTQYF. CDR3 nucleotide sequence: TGTGCCAGCAGGGGGGGCTGGCGGGGGCCGACAGATACGCAGTATTTT.

This chain connects TRBV18 to TRBJ2-3; 14 bases match TRBD2. The germline V gene has CDR1 KGHSH and CDR2 LQKENI. Losses at the gene ends were 4 bases for V and 3 bases for J; bases not matched to a gene: 12. The CDR3 runs to 19 residues. The CDR3: CASSLFPGLAGEGTDTQYF. The CDR3 bases are TGTGCCAGCTCACTCTTCCCGGGACTAGCGGGAGAAGGTACAGATACGCAGTATTTT.

This clonotype was recorded at least ten times. J is TRBJ2-7 and V is TRBV6-5, with 8 bases lining up with TRBD1. V trimming: 5 bases; J trimming: 3 bases; junction bases outside the gene matches: 6. CDR1 is MNHEY, CDR2 SVGAGI, per germline. This CDR3 comprises 14 residues. Here the CDR3 reads CASSNGTGRYEQYF. The CDR3 bases are TGTGCCAGCAGTAACGGGACAGGCCGCTACGAGCAGTACTTC.

V and J are TRBV5-8 and TRBJ2-1; 9 nucleotides agree with TRBD2. J was trimmed by 4 bases and V by 7 bases; bases with no gene match: 12. Looked up from germline, CDR1 is SGHTS and CDR2 is YDEGEE. The CDR3 sequence is 16 residues long. CDR3 region: CASGPGLAGLYNEQFF. For the CDR3, the DNA is TGTGCCAGCGGCCCTGGGCTAGCGGGGTTATACAATGAGCAGTTCTTC.

This clonotype has a count of ten or more. The V call is TRBV9, the J call TRBJ2-2; tentatively, D is TRBD2 (6 bases). Looked up from germline, CDR1 is SGDLS and CDR2 is YYNGEE. CDR3 length: 17 residues. Trimming left V 0 bases short and J 4 bases short, with 16 bases between. In DNA, the CDR3 is TGTGCCAGCAGCGTAGTCCCACCGGGAGCAGCCACCGGGGAGCTGTTTTTT. This sequence encodes CASSVVPPGAATGELFF.

This clonotype was seen at least ten times. This chain links TRBV3-1 with TRBJ2-1; 11 bases are a match to TRBD2. V shed 1 base and J 2 bases; nucleotides not matched to a gene: 4. In germline, CDR1 is LGHDT, CDR2 YNNKEL (reference sequence). The CDR3 contains 17 residues. The CDR3 spells CASSQVPSGRPYNEQFF. The CDR3 coding sequence is TGTGCCAGCAGCCAAGTCCCTAGCGGGAGGCCCTACAATGAGCAGTTCTTC.

In this sample, this clonotype turned up many times. The chain has TRBV5-1 and TRBJ2-5; 12 bases are shared with TRBD2. V lost 0 bases to trimming and J lost 5 bases; unmatched junction nucleotides: 2. Germline V gives CDR1 SGHRS, CDR2 YFSETQ. The CDR3 length is 15 residues. The CDR3 region is CASSLGTSGVETQYF. The CDR3 DNA is TGCGCCAGCAGCTTGGGGACTAGCGGGGTTGAGACCCAGTACTTC.

Many counts were recorded for this clonotype. The V and J genes are TRBV9 and TRBJ1-3; 7 positions agree with TRBD1. V lost 3 bases to trimming and J lost 4 bases; unmatched junction nucleotides: 10. CDR1 and CDR2 from the germline V gene are SGDLS and YYNGEE. The length of the CDR3 is 16 residues. The CDR3 loop reads CASSAPTGAGGNTIYF. The CDR3, as DNA: TGTGCCAGCAGCGCCCCAACAGGGGCGGGAGGAAACACCATATATTTT.

This clonotype was picked up many times. V and J are TRBV7-3 and TRBJ2-1; D is possibly TRBD2 (5 bases). CDR3 length: 15 residues. The germline V gene encodes CDR1 SGHTA and CDR2 FQGTGA. Deletions cut 3 bases from V and 6 bases from J, with 15 bases between. CDR3 DNA: TGTGCCAGCAGCTTTTGGGAGAGAGTCTCCAATGAGCAGTTCTTC. It encodes CASSFWERVSNEQFF. Together with reference TRBV7-3 and TRBJ2-1, the CDR3 gives the full variable domain: GAGVSQTPSNKVTEKGKYVELRCDPISGHTALYWYRQSLGQGPEFLIYFQGTGAADDSGLPNDRFFAVRPEGSVSTLKIQRTERGDSAVYLCASSFWERVSNEQFFGPGTRLTVL.

This clonotype was counted at least ten times. V gene TRBV4-3 combines with J gene TRBJ2-5, with a possible D match to TRBD2 (5 bases). Germline V gene sequence: CDR1 LGHNA, CDR2 YSLEER. V lost 3 bases and J lost 0, with 5 bases in between. The CDR3 extends over 13 amino acids. This CDR3 is CASSQDYQETQYF. The CDR3 DNA sequence: TGCGCCAGCAGCCAGGACTACCAAGAGACCCAGTACTTC.

This clonotype has a count of ten or more. The chain employs TRBV6-5 and TRBJ2-7; no clear D. Trimming stripped 2 bases from V and 6 bases from J, with 11 bases between. This CDR3 is built from 13 residues. Germline V CDR1 and CDR2: MNHEY, SVGAGI. CDR3 sequence (DNA): TGTGCCAGCAGTTACGACGGATACTCCGAGCAGTACTTC. It is translated as CASSYDGYSEQYF.

This clonotype was detected ten times or more. This chain connects TRBV4-2 to TRBJ2-5; D not certain. The CDR3 totals 14 residues. V was trimmed by 0 bases and J by 5 bases, leaving 10 bases between them. The germline V gene encodes CDR1 LGHNA and CDR2 YNFKEQ. As DNA, the CDR3 is TGTGCCAGCAGCCAAGATTCCGGGCCGGAGACCCAGTACTTC. This gives the protein CASSQDSGPETQYF.